A single T cell receptor (beta chain) is shown here with its context. Libraries were prepared by immunoSEQ multiplex PCR; TCRdb keeps only in-frame clonotypes and omits some of them. The repertoire has more than 70,000 clones, 70% to 90% of them found once; the top ten carry roughly 1.7%. This record belongs to a study of T cells after somatic rescue of genetic block. Sequences were obtained from peripheral blood mononuclear cells (PBMCs). The TCR comes from a woman under 30.

The CDR3 spells CASSVRQDHYEQYF. DNA of the CDR3: TGTGCCAGCAGCGTACGGCAGGATCACTACGAGCAGTACTTC. The J gene is TRBJ2-7, the V gene TRBV9, with D uncertain. Germline values: CDR1 SGDLS, CDR2 YYNGEE. CDR3 length equals 14 residues. V lost 1 base and J lost 3, with 11 bases in between.